One T cell receptor (beta chain) is described in this entry. Antigen: not known. The entry originates in a study of identical twins. Broader study findings: Monozygotic twins shared more out-of-frame TCR alpha than recombination models predicted.

The J segment lost 8 bases and the V segment lost 8 bases, leaving 9 bases of the junction unmatched. Germline CDR1 MNHNS, CDR2 SASEGT. The CDR3 covers 13 residues. A template switching step contributed a universal primer site, while unique molecular identifiers were present in the cDNA. TCRdb re-called the 5' RACE reads with MiXCR, one entry per CDR3 protein. The table records some 560,000 distinct CDR3 sequences, around a tenth of them present only once. These data also formed part of another study, on yellow fever vaccine responses in identical twins. That paper adds: Twins' T cell vaccine responses reportedly looked partly convergent, partly personalized.

Sequencing was performed on PBMCs. The chain uses TRBV6-1 and TRBJ2-3, with 8 bases matching TRBD2. The origin of this receptor is a woman between 18 and 29 years old in good health. CDR3 amino acids: CASSGGPTGTQYF. CDR3 DNA: TGTGCCAGCTCGGGAGGGCCTACCGGTACGCAGTATTTT.